These 2 T cell receptor beta chains originate from one sample sequenced in a study of blood T cells in healthy people across ages. Combining a sample-barcoded 5' primer with a J-beta primer mix, a second PCR ran for roughly 6 to 11 cycles. TCRdb used MiXCR to reprocess the 5' RACE reads, holding one entry per CDR3 protein. Of around 750,000 distinct CDR3 sequences in the sample, 53% were seen once. What was sequenced was blood. These receptors originate from a man older than 75 in good health.

As to this clonotype: Relative to the germline gene, one junction end is altered; a read error may explain this. This sequence joins TRBV6-5 and TRBJ2-7, with 7 bases matching TRBD1. Germline CDR1 and CDR2: MNHEY and SVGAGI. This CDR3 has 13 residues. For the CDR3, the DNA is TGTACCAGCAGGCGACAGGGCACCTACGAGCAGTACTTC. Amino acids: CTSRRQGTYEQYF.

The chain employs TRBV20-1 and TRBJ2-1; 7 bases map to TRBD2. Germline V gives CDR1 DFQATT, CDR2 SNEGSKA (reference sequence). With V trimmed by 0 bases and J by 8 bases, 13 bases remained unmatched. This CDR3 region has 16 residues. Here the CDR3 DNA reads TGCAGTGCTAGAGATTTCGAGGGACTACGTACGGATGAGCAGTTCTTC. This translates into CSARDFEGLRTDEQFF.